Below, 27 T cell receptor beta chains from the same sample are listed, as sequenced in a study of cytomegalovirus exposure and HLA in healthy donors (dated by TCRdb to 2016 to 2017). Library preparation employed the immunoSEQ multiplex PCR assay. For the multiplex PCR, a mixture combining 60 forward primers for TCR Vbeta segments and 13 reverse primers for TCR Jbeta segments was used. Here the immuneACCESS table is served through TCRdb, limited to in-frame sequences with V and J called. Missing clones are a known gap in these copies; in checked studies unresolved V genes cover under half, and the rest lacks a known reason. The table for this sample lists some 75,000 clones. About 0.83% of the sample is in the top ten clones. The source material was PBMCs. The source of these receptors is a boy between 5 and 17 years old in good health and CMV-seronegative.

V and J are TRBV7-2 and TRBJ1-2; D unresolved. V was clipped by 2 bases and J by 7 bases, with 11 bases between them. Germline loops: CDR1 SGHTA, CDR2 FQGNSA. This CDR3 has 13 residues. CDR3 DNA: TGTGCCAGCAGCTTACTGGGTTTAGCTGGCTACACCTTC. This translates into CASSLLGLAGYTF.

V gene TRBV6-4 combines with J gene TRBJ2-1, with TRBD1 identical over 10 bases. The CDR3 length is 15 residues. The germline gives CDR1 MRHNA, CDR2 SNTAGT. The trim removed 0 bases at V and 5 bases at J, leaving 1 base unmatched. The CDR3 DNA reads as TGTGCCAGCAGTGACTCGACAGGGGGCGACAATGAGCAGTTCTTC. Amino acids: CASSDSTGGDNEQFF.

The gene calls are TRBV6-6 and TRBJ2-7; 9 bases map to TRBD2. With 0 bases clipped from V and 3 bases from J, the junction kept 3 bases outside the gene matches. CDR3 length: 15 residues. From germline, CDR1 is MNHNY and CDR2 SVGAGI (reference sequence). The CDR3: CASSYSGRGGYEQYF. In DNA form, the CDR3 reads TGTGCCAGCAGTTACTCAGGGCGGGGGGGCTACGAGCAGTACTTC.

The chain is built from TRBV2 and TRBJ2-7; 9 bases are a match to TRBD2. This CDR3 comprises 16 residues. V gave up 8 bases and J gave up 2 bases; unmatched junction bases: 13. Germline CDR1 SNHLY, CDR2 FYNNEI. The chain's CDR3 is CASQLDQGLAAYEQYF. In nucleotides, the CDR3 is TGTGCCAGCCAATTGGATCAGGGACTAGCAGCCTACGAGCAGTACTTC.

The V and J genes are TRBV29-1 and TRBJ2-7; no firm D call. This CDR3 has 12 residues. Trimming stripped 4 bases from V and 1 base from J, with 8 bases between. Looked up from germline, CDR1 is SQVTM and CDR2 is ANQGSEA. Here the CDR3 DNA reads TGCAGCGTTGCCGAGGAATCCTACGAGCAGTACTTC. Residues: CSVAEESYEQYF.

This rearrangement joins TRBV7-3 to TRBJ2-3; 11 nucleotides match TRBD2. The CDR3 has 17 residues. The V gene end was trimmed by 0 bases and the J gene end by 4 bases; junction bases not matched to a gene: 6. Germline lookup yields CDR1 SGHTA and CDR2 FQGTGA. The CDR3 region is CASSLTVTSGKSDTQYF. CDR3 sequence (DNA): TGTGCCAGCAGCTTAACCGTGACTAGCGGGAAGTCAGATACGCAGTATTTT. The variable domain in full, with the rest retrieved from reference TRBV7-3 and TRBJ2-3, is GAGVSQTPSNKVTEKGKYVELRCDPISGHTALYWYRQSLGQGPEFLIYFQGTGAADDSGLPNDRFFAVRPEGSVSTLKIQRTERGDSAVYLCASSLTVTSGKSDTQYFGPGTRLTVL.

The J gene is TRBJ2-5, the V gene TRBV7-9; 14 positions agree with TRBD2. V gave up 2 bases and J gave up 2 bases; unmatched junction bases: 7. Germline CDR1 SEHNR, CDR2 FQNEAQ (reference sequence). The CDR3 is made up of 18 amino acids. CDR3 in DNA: TGTGCCAGCAGCTTATGGGGACTAGCGGGAGTAGTTCAAGAGACCCAGTACTTC. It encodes CASSLWGLAGVVQETQYF.

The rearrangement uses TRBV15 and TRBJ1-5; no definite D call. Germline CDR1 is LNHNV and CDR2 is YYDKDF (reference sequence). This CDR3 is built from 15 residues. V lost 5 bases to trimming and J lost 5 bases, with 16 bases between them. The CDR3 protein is CATSPRSTRYQPQHF. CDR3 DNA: TGTGCCACCAGCCCCAGGTCCACTCGATATCAGCCCCAGCATTTT.

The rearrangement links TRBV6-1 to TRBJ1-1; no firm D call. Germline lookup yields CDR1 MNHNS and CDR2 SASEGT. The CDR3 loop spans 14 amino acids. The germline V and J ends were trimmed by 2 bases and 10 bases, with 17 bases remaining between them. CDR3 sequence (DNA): TGTGCCAGCAGTGAAAAAGGCGGTCCCACTCGAGCTTTCTTT. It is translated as CASSEKGGPTRAFF.

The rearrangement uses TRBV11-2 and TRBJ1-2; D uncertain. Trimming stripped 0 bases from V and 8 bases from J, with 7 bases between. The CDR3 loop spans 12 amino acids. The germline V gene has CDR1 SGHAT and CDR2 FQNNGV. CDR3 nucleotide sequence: TGTGCCAGCAGCTTAGAGGGCGACGGCTACACCTTC. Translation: CASSLEGDGYTF.

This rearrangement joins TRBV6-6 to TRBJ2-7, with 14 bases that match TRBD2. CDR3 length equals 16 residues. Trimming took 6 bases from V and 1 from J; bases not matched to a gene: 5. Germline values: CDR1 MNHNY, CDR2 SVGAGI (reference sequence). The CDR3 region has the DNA TGTGCCAGCAGAGCTGGGACTAGCGGGAGTTCCTACGAGCAGTACTTC. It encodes CASRAGTSGSSYEQYF.

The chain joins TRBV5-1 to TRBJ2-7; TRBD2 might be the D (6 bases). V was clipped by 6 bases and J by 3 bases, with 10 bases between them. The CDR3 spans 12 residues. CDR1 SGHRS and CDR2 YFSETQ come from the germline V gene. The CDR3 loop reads CASKGGNYEQYF. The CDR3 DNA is TGCGCCAGCAAGGGCGGGAACTACGAGCAGTACTTC.

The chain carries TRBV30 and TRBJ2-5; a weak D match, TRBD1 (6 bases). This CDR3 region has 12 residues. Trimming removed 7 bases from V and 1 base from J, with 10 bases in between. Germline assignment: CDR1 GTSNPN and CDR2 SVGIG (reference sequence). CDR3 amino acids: CASDRSQETQYF. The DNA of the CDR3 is TGTGCCTCAGACAGGTCCCAAGAGACCCAGTACTTC.

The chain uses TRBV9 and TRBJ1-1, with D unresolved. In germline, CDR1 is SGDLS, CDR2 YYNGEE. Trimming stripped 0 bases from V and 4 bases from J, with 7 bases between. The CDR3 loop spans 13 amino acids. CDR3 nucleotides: TGTGCCAGCAGCGTAGGGCAGATCACTGAAGCTTTCTTT. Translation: CASSVGQITEAFF.

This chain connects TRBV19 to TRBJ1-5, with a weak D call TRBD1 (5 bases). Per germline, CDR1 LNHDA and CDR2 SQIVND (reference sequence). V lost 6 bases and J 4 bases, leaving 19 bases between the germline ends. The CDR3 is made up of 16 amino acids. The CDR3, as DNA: TGTGCCAGTAGCATCCCCCGTGACAGCCGGAATCAGCCCCAGCATTTT. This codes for CASSIPRDSRNQPQHF.

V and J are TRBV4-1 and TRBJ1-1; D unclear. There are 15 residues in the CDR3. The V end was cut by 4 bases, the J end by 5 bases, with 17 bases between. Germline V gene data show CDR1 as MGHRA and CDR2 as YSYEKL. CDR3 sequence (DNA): TGCGCCAGCAGCCCCCCCTGGGGAGTACGGACTGAAGCTTTCTTT. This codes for CASSPPWGVRTEAFF.

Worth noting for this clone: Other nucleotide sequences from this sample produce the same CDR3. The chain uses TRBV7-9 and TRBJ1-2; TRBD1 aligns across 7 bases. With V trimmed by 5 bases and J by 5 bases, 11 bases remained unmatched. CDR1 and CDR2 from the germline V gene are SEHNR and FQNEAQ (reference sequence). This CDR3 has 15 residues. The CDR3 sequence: CASSGSTGTAYGYTF. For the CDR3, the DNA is TGTGCCAGCAGCGGCTCGACAGGGACAGCTTATGGCTACACCTTC.

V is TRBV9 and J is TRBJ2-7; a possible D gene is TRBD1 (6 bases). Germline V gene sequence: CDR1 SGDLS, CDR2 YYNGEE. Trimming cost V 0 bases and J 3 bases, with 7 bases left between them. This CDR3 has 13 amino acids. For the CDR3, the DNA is TGTGCCAGCAGCGTAGGGGACAACTACGAGCAGTACTTC. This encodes CASSVGDNYEQYF.

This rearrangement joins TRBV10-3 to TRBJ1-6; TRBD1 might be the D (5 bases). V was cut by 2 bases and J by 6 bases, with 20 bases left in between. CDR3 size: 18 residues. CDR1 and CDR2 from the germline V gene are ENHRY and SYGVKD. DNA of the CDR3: TGTGCCATCAGTGAGGTCCCACAGGTCGATTTGCGTAATTCACCCCTCCACTTT. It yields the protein CAISEVPQVDLRNSPLHF.

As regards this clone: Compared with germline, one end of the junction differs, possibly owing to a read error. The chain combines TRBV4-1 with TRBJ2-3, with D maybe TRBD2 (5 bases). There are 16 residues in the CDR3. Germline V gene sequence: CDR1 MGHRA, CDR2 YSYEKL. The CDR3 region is CASSQETTPSTDKQYF. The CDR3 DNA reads TGCGCCAGCAGCCAAGAGACAACCCCTAGCACAGATAAGCAGTATTTT.

CDR3 protein: CASRAGGLGDGYTF. CDR3 DNA sequence: TGTGCCAGCAGAGCAGGGGGCCTCGGGGATGGCTACACCTTC. The chain couples TRBV6-1 to TRBJ1-2; 8 bases agree with TRBD1. Germline V lookup: CDR1 MNHNS, CDR2 SASEGT. J gave up 6 bases and V 6 bases, and 9 bases lay outside the gene matches. CDR3 length equals 14 residues.

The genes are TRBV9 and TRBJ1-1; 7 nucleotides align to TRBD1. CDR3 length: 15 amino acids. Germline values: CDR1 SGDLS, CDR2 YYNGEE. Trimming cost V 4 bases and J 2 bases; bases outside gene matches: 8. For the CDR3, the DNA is TGTGCCAGCAGCTCCCGGACAGGCCCAAACACTGAAGCTTTCTTT. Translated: CASSSRTGPNTEAFF. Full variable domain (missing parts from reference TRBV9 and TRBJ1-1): DSGVTQTPKHLITATGQRVTLRCSPRSGDLSVYWYQQSLDQGLQFLIQYYNGEERAKGNILERFSAQQFPDLHSELNLSSLELGDSALYFCASSSRTGPNTEAFFGQGTRLTVV.

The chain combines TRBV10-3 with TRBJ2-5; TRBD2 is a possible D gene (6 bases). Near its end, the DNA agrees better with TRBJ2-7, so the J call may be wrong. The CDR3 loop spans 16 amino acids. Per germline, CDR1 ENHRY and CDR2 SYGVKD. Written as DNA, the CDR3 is TGTGCCATCAGTGGATCCAGGGTAGCGGCAGCCTACGAGCAGTACTTC. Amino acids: CAISGSRVAAAYEQYF.

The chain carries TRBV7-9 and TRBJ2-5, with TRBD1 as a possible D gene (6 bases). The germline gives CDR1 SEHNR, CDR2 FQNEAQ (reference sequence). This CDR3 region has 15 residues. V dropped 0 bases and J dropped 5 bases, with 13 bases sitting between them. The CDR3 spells CASSLAQQGIETQYF. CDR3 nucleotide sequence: TGTGCCAGCAGCTTAGCGCAACAGGGAATCGAGACCCAGTACTTC.

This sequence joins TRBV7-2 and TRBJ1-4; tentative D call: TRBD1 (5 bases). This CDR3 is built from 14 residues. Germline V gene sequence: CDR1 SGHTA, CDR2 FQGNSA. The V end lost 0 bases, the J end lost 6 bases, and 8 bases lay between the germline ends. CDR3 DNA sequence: TGTGCCAGCAGCTTAGCCAGGGCCGATGAAAAACTGTTTTTT. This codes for CASSLARADEKLFF.

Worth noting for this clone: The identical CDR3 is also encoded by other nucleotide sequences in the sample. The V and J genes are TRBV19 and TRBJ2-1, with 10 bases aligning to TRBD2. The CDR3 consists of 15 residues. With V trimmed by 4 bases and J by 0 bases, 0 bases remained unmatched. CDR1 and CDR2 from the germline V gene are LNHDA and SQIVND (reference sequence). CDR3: CASSTSGSSYNEQFF. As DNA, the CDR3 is TGTGCCAGTAGTACTAGCGGGAGCTCCTACAATGAGCAGTTCTTC.

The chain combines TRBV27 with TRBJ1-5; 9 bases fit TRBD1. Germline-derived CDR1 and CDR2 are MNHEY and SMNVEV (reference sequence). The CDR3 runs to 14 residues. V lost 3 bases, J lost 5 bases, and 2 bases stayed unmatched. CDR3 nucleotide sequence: TGTGCCAGCAGTTTCACAGGGGGCGATCAGCCCCAGCATTTT. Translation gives CASSFTGGDQPQHF.